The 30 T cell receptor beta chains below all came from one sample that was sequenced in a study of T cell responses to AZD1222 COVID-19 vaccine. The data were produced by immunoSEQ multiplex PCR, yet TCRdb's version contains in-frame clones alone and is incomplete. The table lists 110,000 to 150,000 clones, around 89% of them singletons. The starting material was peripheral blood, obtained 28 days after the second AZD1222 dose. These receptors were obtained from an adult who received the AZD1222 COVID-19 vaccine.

CDR3 in amino acids: CASSLYTAAATNQPQHF. CDR3 coding DNA: TGTGCCAGCAGCTTATATACGGCGGCAGCGACGAATCAGCCCCAGCATTTT. This chain connects TRBV7-8 to TRBJ1-5; D not certain. The length of the CDR3 is 17 residues. Trimming took off 2 bases at V and 4 bases at J, with 18 bases between the two ends. Germline-derived CDR1 and CDR2 are SGHVS and FQNEAQ.

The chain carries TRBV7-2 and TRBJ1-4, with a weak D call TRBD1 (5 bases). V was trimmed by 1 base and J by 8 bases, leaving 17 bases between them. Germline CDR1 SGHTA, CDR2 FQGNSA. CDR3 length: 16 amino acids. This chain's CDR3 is CASSLGAAGHLEKLFF. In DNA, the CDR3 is TGTGCCAGCAGCTTAGGAGCGGCAGGGCACTTGGAAAAACTGTTTTTT.

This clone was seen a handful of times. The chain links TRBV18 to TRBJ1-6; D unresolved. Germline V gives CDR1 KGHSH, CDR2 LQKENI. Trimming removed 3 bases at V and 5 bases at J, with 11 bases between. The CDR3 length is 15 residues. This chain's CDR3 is CASSPRQNDNSPLHF. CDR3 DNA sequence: TGTGCCAGCTCACCTAGGCAGAATGATAATTCACCCCTCCACTTT.

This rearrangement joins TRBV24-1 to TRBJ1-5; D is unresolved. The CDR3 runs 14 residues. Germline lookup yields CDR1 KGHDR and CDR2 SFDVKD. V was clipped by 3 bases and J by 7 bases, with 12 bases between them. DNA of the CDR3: TGTGCCACCAGTGATCCCACATGGGCACAGCCCCAGCATTTT. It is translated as CATSDPTWAQPQHF.

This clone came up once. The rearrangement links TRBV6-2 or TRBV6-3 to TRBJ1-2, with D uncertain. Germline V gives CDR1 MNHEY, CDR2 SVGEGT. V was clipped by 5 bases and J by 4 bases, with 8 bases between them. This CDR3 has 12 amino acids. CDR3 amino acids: CASSPGSYGYTF. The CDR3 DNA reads TGTGCCAGCAGTCCAGGTTCCTATGGCTACACCTTC.

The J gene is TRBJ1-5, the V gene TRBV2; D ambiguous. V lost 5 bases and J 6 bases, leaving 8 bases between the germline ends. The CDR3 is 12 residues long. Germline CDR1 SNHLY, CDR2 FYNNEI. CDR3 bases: TGTGCCAGCAGTTCCCCGGGTCAGCCCCAGCATTTT. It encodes CASSSPGQPQHF.

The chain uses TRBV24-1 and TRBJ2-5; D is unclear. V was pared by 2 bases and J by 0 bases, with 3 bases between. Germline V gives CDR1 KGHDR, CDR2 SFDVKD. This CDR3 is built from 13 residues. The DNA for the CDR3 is TGTGCCACCAGTGATTCGTACCAAGAGACCCAGTACTTC. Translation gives CATSDSYQETQYF.

The DNA of the CDR3 is TGCGCCAGCAGCTTAAGAGCTAAGGGGGCCGAGCAGTACTTC. This sequence encodes CASSLRAKGAEQYF. The rearrangement uses TRBV5-1 and TRBJ2-7; 7 bases line up with TRBD1. This CDR3 spans 14 amino acids. Germline CDR1 SGHRS, CDR2 YFSETQ. The V and J ends lost 2 bases and 6 bases, in that order; junction bases with no gene match: 8.

DNA of the CDR3: TGTGCCAGCAGTTCCGGTGACTTAGGGGTAAATCAGCCCCAGCATTTT. As protein: CASSSGDLGVNQPQHF. The J gene is TRBJ1-5, the V gene TRBV27; maybe TRBD1 (5 bases). V was clipped by 4 bases and J by 4 bases, with 17 bases between them. Germline V gene lookup returns CDR1 MNHEY and CDR2 SMNVEV (reference sequence). This CDR3 has 16 residues.

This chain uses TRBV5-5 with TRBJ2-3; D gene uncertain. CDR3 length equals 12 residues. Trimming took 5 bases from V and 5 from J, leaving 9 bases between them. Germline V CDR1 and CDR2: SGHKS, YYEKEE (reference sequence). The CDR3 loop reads CASSAPGDTQYF. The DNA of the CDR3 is TGTGCCAGCAGTGCCCCGGGAGATACGCAGTATTTT.

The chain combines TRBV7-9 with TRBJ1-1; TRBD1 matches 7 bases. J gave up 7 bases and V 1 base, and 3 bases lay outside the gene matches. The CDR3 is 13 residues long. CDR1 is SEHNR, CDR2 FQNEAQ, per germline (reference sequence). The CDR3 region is CASSLEQGFEAFF. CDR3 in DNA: TGTGCCAGCAGCTTAGAACAGGGGTTTGAAGCTTTCTTT. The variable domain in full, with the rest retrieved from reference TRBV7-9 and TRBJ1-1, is DTGVSQNPRHKITKRGQNVTFRCDPISEHNRLYWYRQTLGQGPEFLTYFQNEAQLEKSRLLSDRFSAERPKGSFSTLEIQRTEQGDSAMYLCASSLEQGFEAFFGQGTRLTVV.

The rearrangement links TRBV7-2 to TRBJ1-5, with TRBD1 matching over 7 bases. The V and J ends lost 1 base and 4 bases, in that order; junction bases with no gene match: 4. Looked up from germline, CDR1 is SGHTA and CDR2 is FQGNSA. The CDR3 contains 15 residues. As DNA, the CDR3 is TGTGCCAGCAGCTTAGGACAGGGCCATAATCAGCCCCAGCATTTT. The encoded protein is CASSLGQGHNQPQHF.

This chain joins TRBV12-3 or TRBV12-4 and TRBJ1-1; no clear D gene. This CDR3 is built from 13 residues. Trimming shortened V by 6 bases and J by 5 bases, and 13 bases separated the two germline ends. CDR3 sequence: CASSNSPGTEAFF. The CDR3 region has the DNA TGTGCCAGCAGCAACTCGCCCGGGACTGAAGCTTTCTTT.

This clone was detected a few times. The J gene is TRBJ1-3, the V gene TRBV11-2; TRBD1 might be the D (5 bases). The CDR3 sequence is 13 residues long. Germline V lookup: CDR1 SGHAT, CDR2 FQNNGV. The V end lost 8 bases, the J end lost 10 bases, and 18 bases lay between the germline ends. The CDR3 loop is CASSYVGDSTIYF. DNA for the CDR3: TGTGCCAGCTCTTACGTAGGGGATAGTACCATATATTTT.

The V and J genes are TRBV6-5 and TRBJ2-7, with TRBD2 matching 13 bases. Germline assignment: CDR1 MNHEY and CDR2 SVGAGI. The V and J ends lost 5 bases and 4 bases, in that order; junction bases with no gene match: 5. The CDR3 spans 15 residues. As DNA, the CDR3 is TGTGCCAGCAGTACGGGGACTAGCGGGATATACGAGCAGTACTTC. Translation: CASSTGTSGIYEQYF.

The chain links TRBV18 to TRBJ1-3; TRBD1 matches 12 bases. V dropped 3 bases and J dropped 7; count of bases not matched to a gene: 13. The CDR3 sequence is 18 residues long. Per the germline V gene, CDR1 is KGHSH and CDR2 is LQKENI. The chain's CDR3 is CASSPLPPGTGGRNTIYF. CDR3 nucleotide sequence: TGTGCCAGCTCACCCCTCCCACCCGGGACAGGGGGCAGGAACACCATATATTTT.

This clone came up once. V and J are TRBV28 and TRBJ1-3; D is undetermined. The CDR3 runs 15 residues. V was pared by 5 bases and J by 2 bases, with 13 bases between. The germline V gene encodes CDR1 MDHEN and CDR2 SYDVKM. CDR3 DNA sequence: TGTGCCAGCAGTAACCCCGGGCAACCTGGAAACACCATATATTTT. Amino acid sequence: CASSNPGQPGNTIYF.

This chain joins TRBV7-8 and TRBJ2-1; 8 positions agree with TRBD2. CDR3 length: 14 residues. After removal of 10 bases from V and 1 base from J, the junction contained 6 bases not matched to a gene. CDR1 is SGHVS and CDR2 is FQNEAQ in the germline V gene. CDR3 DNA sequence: TGTGCCACCCAGCGGGAGCGGTCCTACAATGAGCAGTTCTTC. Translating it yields CATQRERSYNEQFF.

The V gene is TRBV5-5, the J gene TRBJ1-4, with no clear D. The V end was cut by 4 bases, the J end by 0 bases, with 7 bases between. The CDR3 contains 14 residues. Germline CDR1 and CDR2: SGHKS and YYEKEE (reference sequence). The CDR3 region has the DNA TGTGCCAGCAGCAATCGTGCAACTAATGAAAAACTGTTTTTT. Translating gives CASSNRATNEKLFF.

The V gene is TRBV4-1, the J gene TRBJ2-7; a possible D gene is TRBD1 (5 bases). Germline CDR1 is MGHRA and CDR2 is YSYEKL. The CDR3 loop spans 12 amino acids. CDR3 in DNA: TGCGCTAGAGGACAAATCCTCTACGAGCAGTACTTC. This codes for CARGQILYEQYF.

The CDR3 sequence: CATSLQGNQPQHF. CDR3 coding DNA: TGTGCCACCTCTTTACAAGGCAATCAGCCCCAGCATTTT. The chain has TRBV24-1 and TRBJ1-5; D unresolved. Trimming stripped 9 bases from V and 2 bases from J, with 10 bases between. The CDR3 extends over 13 amino acids. The germline gives CDR1 KGHDR, CDR2 SFDVKD.

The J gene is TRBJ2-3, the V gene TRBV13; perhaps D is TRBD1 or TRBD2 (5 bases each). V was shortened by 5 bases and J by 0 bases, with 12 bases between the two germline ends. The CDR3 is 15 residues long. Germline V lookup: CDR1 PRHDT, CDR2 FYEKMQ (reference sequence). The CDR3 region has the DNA TGTGCCAGCAGCCGAGGTCGGGGCAGCACAGATACGCAGTATTTT. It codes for CASSRGRGSTDTQYF.

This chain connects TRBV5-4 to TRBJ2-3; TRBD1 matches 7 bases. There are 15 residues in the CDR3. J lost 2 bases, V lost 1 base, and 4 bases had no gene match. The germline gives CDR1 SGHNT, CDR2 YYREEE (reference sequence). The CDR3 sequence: CASSLRGGATDTQYF. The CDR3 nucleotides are TGTGCCAGCAGCTTGAGAGGGGGCGCCACAGATACGCAGTATTTT.

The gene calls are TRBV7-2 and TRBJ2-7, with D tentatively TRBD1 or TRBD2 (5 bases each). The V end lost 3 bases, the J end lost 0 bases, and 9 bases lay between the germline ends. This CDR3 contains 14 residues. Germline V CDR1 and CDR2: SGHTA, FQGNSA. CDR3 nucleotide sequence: TGTGCCAGCAGCTTGGGGGAGAGCTCCTACGAGCAGTACTTC. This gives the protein CASSLGESSYEQYF.

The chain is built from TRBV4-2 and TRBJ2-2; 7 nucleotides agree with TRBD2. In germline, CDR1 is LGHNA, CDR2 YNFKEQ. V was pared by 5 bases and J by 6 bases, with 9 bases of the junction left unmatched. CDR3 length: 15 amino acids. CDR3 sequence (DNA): TGTGCCAGCAGCGCGACGGGGCTAGCGGCCGGGGAGCTGTTTTTT. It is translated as CASSATGLAAGELFF.

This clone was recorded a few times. The CDR3 is CASAGPWTRVISYEQYF. In DNA, the CDR3 is TGCGCCAGCGCGGGCCCTTGGACTAGAGTTATCTCCTACGAGCAGTACTTC. This chain uses TRBV4-1 with TRBJ2-7; 7 positions agree with TRBD2. The J segment lost 0 bases and the V segment lost 8 bases, leaving 16 bases of the junction unmatched. From germline, CDR1 is MGHRA and CDR2 YSYEKL. This CDR3 contains 17 residues.

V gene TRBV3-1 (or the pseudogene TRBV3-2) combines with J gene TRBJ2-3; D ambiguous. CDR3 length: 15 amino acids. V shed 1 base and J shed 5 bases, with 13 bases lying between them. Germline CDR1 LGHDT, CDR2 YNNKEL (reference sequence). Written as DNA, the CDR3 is TGTGCCAGCAGCCAAGTGGGTCGTCGCCAAGATACGCAGTATTTT. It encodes CASSQVGRRQDTQYF.

CDR3 region: CASSLGAGGTFEEQFF. The DNA of the CDR3 is TGTGCCAGCAGCTTAGGTGCGGGAGGCACCTTTGAGGAGCAGTTCTTC. The chain joins TRBV7-9 to TRBJ2-1, with TRBD2 matching 8 bases. This CDR3 contains 16 residues. V trimming: 1 base; J trimming: 10 bases; junction bases outside the gene matches: 12. Germline V CDR1 and CDR2: SEHNR, FQNEAQ (reference sequence).

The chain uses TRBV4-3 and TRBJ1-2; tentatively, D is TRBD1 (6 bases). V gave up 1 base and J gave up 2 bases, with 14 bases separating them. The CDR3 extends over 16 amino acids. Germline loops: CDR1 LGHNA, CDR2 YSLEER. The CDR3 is CASSQGQGTGNYGYTF. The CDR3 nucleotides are TGCGCCAGCAGCCAAGGCCAGGGGACCGGGAACTATGGCTACACCTTC.

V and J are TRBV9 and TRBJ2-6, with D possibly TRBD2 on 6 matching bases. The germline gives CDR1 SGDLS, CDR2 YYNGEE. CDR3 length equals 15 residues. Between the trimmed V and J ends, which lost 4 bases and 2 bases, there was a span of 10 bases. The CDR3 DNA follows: TGTGCCAGCAGCACCGGGGGACCTGGGGCCAACGTCCTGACTTTC. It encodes CASSTGGPGANVLTF.